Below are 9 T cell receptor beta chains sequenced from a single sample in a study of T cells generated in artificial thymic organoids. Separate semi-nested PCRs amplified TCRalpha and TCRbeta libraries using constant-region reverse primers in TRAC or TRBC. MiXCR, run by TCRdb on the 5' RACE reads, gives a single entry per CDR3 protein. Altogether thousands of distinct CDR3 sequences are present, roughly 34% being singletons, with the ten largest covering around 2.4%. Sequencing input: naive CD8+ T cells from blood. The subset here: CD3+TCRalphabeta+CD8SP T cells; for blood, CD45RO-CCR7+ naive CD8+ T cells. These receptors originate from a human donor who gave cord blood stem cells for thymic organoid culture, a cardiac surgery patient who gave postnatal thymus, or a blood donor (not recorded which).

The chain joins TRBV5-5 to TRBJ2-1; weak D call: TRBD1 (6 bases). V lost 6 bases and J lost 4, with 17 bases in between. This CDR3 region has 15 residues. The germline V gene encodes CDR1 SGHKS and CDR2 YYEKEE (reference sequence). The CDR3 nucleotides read TGTGCCAGCACCCTCTGGGACACCTCGTACAATGAGCAGTTCTTC. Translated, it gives CASTLWDTSYNEQFF.

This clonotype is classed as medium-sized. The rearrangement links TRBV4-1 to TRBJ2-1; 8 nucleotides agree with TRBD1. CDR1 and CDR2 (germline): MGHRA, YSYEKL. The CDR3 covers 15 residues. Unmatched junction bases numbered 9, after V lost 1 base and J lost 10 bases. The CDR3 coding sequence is TGCGCCAGCAGCCAAGTGGGCAGGGGGCTTAACGAGCAGTTCTTC. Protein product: CASSQVGRGLNEQFF.

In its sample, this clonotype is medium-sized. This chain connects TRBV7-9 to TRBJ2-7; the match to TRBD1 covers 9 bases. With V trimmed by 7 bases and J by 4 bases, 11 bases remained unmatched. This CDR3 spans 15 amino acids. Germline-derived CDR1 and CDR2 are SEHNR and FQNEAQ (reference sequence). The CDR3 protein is CASTTPGTGLYEQYF. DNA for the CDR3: TGTGCCAGCACCACACCGGGGACAGGGCTTTACGAGCAGTACTTC.

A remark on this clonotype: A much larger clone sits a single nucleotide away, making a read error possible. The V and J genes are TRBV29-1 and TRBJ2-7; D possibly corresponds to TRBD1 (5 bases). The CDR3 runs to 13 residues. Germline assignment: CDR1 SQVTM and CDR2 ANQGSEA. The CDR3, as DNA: TGCGGCGTTGAACAGGACACCCCGTACGAGCAGTACTTC. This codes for CGVEQDTPYEQYF.

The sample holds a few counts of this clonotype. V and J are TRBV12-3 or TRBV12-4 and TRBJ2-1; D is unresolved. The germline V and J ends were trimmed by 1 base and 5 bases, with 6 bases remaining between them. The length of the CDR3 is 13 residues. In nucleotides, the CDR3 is TGTGCCAGCAGTTTAGGTCCACACAATGAGCAGTTCTTC. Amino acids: CASSLGPHNEQFF.

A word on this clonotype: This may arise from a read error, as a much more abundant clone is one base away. The CDR3 DNA reads TGTACCATCAACCTCCGGGACACTAACTACAATGAGCAGTTCTTC. Translating it yields CTINLRDTNYNEQFF. V gene TRBV10-3 combines with J gene TRBJ2-1; the D gene is possibly TRBD1 (6 bases). Germline loops: CDR1 ENHRY, CDR2 SYGVKD. This CDR3 comprises 15 residues.

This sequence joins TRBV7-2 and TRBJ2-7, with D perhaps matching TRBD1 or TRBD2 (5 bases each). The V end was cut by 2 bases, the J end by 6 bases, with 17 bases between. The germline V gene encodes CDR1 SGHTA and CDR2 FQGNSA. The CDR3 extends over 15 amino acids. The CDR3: CASSLKPGTVGEQYF. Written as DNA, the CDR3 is TGTGCCAGCAGCTTAAAACCCGGGACCGTCGGCGAGCAGTACTTC.

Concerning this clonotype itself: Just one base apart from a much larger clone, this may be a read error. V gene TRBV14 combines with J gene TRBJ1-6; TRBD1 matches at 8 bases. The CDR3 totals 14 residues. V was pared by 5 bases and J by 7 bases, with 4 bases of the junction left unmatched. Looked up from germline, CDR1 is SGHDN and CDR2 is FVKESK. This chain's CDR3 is CASSSTGANSPLHF. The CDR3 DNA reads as TGTGCCAGCAGCTCGACAGGGGCAAATTCACCCCTCCACTTT. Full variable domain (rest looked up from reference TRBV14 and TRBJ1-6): EAGVTQFPSHSVIEKGQTVTLRCDPISGHDNLYWYRRVMGKEIKFLLHFVKESKQDESGMPNNRFLAERTGGTYSTLKVQPAELEDSGVYFCASSSTGANSPLHFGNGTRLTVT.

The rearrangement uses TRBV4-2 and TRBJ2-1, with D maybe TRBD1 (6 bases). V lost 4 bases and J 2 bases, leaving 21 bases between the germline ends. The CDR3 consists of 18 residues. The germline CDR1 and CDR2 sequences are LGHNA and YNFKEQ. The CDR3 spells CASSPRPPGHQTYNEQFF. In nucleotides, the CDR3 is TGTGCCAGCAGCCCCCGCCCACCGGGACACCAGACCTACAATGAGCAGTTCTTC.